The rows below give T cell receptor beta chains drawn from one sample of a study of blood T cell repertoires in COVID-19. Generated by immunoSEQ multiplex PCR, the TCRdb table keeps only in-frame clones and is missing some. Of 250,000 or so clones listed, approximately 88% were seen once; the top ten hold approximately 3.4%. Sequencing was carried out using PBMCs or T cells enriched from blood (not recorded which). The origin of the receptors is a woman aged 40 to 49 who had been exposed to COVID-19. Each CDR3 is given with its conserved first and last residue. Each record gives: V gene, D gene, clone size, J gene, CDR3 length, CDR3 protein, CDR3 DNA. A D gene is named only where the DNA matches it firmly. Where a row states a size, it is once, few, many or the class of an expanded clone; other rows omit it.

v_call: TRBV4-3; d_call: -; clone_size: few; j_call: TRBJ1-1; cdr3_length: 16; cdr3_aa: CASSQGGAAPGTEAFF; cdr3_nt: TGCGCCAGCAGCCAAGGAGGTGCAGCTCCCGGCACTGAAGCTTTCTTT
v_call: TRBV3-1/TRBV3-2; d_call: TRBD1; clone_size: -; j_call: TRBJ1-3; cdr3_length: 14; cdr3_aa: CASRQGLTGNTIYF; cdr3_nt: TGTGCCAGCAGACAGGGGCTAACGGGAAACACCATATATTTT
v_call: TRBV2; d_call: -; clone_size: -; j_call: TRBJ2-6; cdr3_length: 16; cdr3_aa: CASTQGKGSGANVLTF; cdr3_nt: TGTGCCAGCACCCAGGGTAAGGGTAGTGGGGCCAACGTCCTGACTTTC
v_call: TRBV5-4; d_call: -; clone_size: -; j_call: TRBJ1-6; cdr3_length: 15; cdr3_aa: CASSLSAGSNSPLHF; cdr3_nt: TGTGCCAGCAGCTTGTCGGCAGGGTCTAATTCACCCCTCCACTTT
v_call: TRBV20-1; d_call: -; clone_size: -; j_call: TRBJ2-1; cdr3_length: 11; cdr3_aa: CSARDGGRLIF; cdr3_nt: TGCAGTGCTAGAGATGGGGGGAGGCTGATCTTC
v_call: TRBV7-8; d_call: -; clone_size: once; j_call: TRBJ1-3; cdr3_length: 15; cdr3_aa: CASSRDSSSGNTIYF; cdr3_nt: TGTGCCAGCAGCCGAGACTCGAGCTCTGGAAACACCATATATTTT
v_call: TRBV19; d_call: TRBD1; clone_size: -; j_call: TRBJ2-5; cdr3_length: 14; cdr3_aa: CASSIAGTVRTQYF; cdr3_nt: TGTGCCAGTAGTATAGCGGGGACAGTCCGGACCCAGTACTTC
v_call: TRBV15; d_call: -; clone_size: -; j_call: TRBJ1-4; cdr3_length: 16; cdr3_aa: CATRPGHIATNEKLFF; cdr3_nt: TGTGCCACCAGACCGGGACACATTGCAACTAATGAAAAACTGTTTTTT
v_call: TRBV28; d_call: -; clone_size: -; j_call: TRBJ1-2; cdr3_length: 14; cdr3_aa: CASNRPGLGYGYTF; cdr3_nt: TGTGCCAGCAACCGCCCGGGGTTGGGCTATGGCTACACCTTC
v_call: TRBV5-5; d_call: -; clone_size: once; j_call: TRBJ1-5; cdr3_length: 14; cdr3_aa: CASSLAWGDQPQHF; cdr3_nt: TGTGCCAGCAGCTTGGCGTGGGGGGATCAGCCCCAGCATTTT
v_call: TRBV7-2; d_call: -; clone_size: -; j_call: TRBJ2-1; cdr3_length: 17; cdr3_aa: CASSSGSRGGPRYEQFF; cdr3_nt: TGTGCCAGCAGCTCCGGGTCGAGGGGGGGGCCGCGATATGAGCAGTTCTTC
v_call: TRBV18; d_call: TRBD2; clone_size: once; j_call: TRBJ2-3; cdr3_length: 15; cdr3_aa: CASSPPGLAPDTQYF; cdr3_nt: TGTGCCAGCTCACCACCGGGACTAGCGCCAGATACGCAGTATTTT
v_call: TRBV29-1; d_call: TRBD2; clone_size: -; j_call: TRBJ2-5; cdr3_length: 15; cdr3_aa: CSVEGGLGPQETQYF; cdr3_nt: TGCAGCGTTGAAGGGGGACTAGGACCCCAAGAGACCCAGTACTTC
v_call: TRBV7-9; d_call: -; clone_size: -; j_call: TRBJ2-7; cdr3_length: 15; cdr3_aa: CASSSSPGLNYEQYF; cdr3_nt: TGTGCCAGCAGCTCCTCCCCGGGACTCAACTACGAGCAGTACTTC
v_call: TRBV19; d_call: -; clone_size: -; j_call: TRBJ1-5; cdr3_length: 15; cdr3_aa: CASTYGHLEIQPQHF; cdr3_nt: TGTGCCAGTACCTACGGACATCTAGAGATTCAGCCCCAGCATTTT
v_call: TRBV15; d_call: TRBD1; clone_size: -; j_call: TRBJ1-1; cdr3_length: 17; cdr3_aa: CATSRPTGGKRNTEAFF; cdr3_nt: TGTGCCACCAGCAGACCGACAGGGGGAAAGAGGAACACTGAAGCTTTCTTT
v_call: TRBV2; d_call: -; clone_size: -; j_call: TRBJ1-2; cdr3_length: 15; cdr3_aa: CASSSDRTATYGYTF; cdr3_nt: TGTGCCAGCAGCTCCGACCGGACAGCGACCTATGGCTACACCTTC
v_call: TRBV21-1; d_call: -; clone_size: -; j_call: TRBJ1-5; cdr3_length: 14; cdr3_aa: CASSRTGCNQPQHF; cdr3_nt: TGTGCCAGCAGCAGGACAGGTTGCAATCAGCCCCAGCATTTT
v_call: TRBV27; d_call: TRBD2; clone_size: -; j_call: TRBJ2-3; cdr3_length: 15; cdr3_aa: CASSLLAGGISTQYF; cdr3_nt: TGTGCCAGCAGTTTATTAGCGGGAGGGATCTCGACGCAGTATTTT
v_call: TRBV9; d_call: -; clone_size: -; j_call: TRBJ1-6; cdr3_length: 16; cdr3_aa: CASSADSGRDNSPLHF; cdr3_nt: TGTGCCAGCAGCGCGGACAGCGGGAGGGATAATTCACCCCTCCACTTT
v_call: TRBV27; d_call: -; clone_size: -; j_call: TRBJ2-2; cdr3_length: 16; cdr3_aa: CASTEIAGASTGELFF; cdr3_nt: TGTGCCAGCACCGAGATTGCGGGGGCGTCCACCGGGGAGCTGTTTTTT
v_call: TRBV19; d_call: -; clone_size: -; j_call: TRBJ2-2; cdr3_length: 14; cdr3_aa: CASSITTGSGELFF; cdr3_nt: TGTGCCAGTAGTATTACCACAGGGAGCGGGGAGCTGTTTTTT
v_call: TRBV4-2; d_call: -; clone_size: -; j_call: TRBJ1-1; cdr3_length: 12; cdr3_aa: CATSTMGTEAFF; cdr3_nt: TGTGCTACCAGCACTATGGGCACTGAAGCTTTCTTT
v_call: TRBV5-6; d_call: -; clone_size: -; j_call: TRBJ1-2; cdr3_length: 12; cdr3_aa: CASRRQLYGYTF; cdr3_nt: TGTGCCAGCAGAAGACAGCTCTATGGCTACACCTTC
v_call: TRBV2; d_call: TRBD1; clone_size: -; j_call: TRBJ2-7; cdr3_length: 15; cdr3_aa: CASSADRVRSYEQYF; cdr3_nt: TGTGCCAGCAGCGCGGACAGGGTGCGGTCCTACGAGCAGTACTTC
v_call: TRBV30; d_call: -; clone_size: few; j_call: TRBJ1-2; cdr3_length: 11; cdr3_aa: CAWVSSGGYTF; cdr3_nt: TGTGCCTGGGTCTCTTCGGGGGGCTACACCTTC
v_call: TRBV27; d_call: TRBD1; clone_size: -; j_call: TRBJ1-2; cdr3_length: 15; cdr3_aa: CASSLSPGGHYGYTF; cdr3_nt: TGTGCCAGCAGTTTATCGCCAGGGGGCCACTATGGCTACACCTTC
v_call: TRBV4-3; d_call: -; clone_size: -; j_call: TRBJ1-2; cdr3_length: 14; cdr3_aa: CASSQDLGEGGYTF; cdr3_nt: TGCGCCAGCAGCCAAGATTTAGGGGAGGGGGGCTACACCTTC
v_call: TRBV9; d_call: -; clone_size: -; j_call: TRBJ1-1; cdr3_length: 14; cdr3_aa: CASSVEFGAGVAFF; cdr3_nt: TGTGCCAGCAGCGTAGAGTTTGGGGCAGGGGTAGCTTTCTTT
v_call: TRBV5-1; d_call: TRBD2; clone_size: once; j_call: TRBJ2-1; cdr3_length: 13; cdr3_aa: CASSLAGVNEQFF; cdr3_nt: TGTGCCAGCAGCCTAGCGGGAGTGAATGAGCAGTTCTTC
v_call: TRBV19; d_call: -; clone_size: -; j_call: TRBJ2-3; cdr3_length: 12; cdr3_aa: CASSELADTQYF; cdr3_nt: TGTGCCAGTAGTGAGTTGGCAGATACGCAGTATTTT
v_call: TRBV14; d_call: -; clone_size: -; j_call: TRBJ2-1; cdr3_length: 15; cdr3_aa: CASSQEMDRGRGQFF; cdr3_nt: TGTGCCAGCAGCCAAGAAATGGATCGGGGCAGGGGGCAGTTCTTC
v_call: TRBV19; d_call: -; clone_size: -; j_call: TRBJ2-3; cdr3_length: 13; cdr3_aa: CASSMVDTDTQYF; cdr3_nt: TGTGCCAGTAGTATGGTAGACACAGATACGCAGTATTTT
v_call: TRBV7-8; d_call: TRBD1; clone_size: -; j_call: TRBJ1-2; cdr3_length: 13; cdr3_aa: CASSPGTARGYTF; cdr3_nt: TGTGCCAGCAGCCCCGGGACAGCTAGAGGCTACACCTTC
v_call: TRBV5-6; d_call: -; clone_size: -; j_call: TRBJ1-2; cdr3_length: 14; cdr3_aa: CASSLVGRDNGYTF; cdr3_nt: TGTGCCAGCAGCTTGGTGGGCAGAGACAATGGCTACACCTTC
v_call: TRBV4-3; d_call: -; clone_size: -; j_call: TRBJ2-7; cdr3_length: 12; cdr3_aa: CASSRAPGEQYF; cdr3_nt: TGCGCCAGCAGCCGCGCTCCAGGCGAGCAGTACTTC
v_call: TRBV4-3; d_call: -; clone_size: -; j_call: TRBJ1-1; cdr3_length: 14; cdr3_aa: CASSQVGGNTEAFF; cdr3_nt: TGCGCCAGCAGCCAAGTCGGAGGGAACACTGAAGCTTTCTTT
v_call: TRBV3-1/TRBV3-2; d_call: -; clone_size: once; j_call: TRBJ1-4; cdr3_length: 14; cdr3_aa: CASSVSGKNEKLFF; cdr3_nt: TGTGCCAGCAGCGTGTCCGGGAAGAATGAAAAACTGTTTTTT
v_call: TRBV19; d_call: -; clone_size: -; j_call: TRBJ1-1; cdr3_length: 13; cdr3_aa: CASSDRPRTEAFF; cdr3_nt: TGTGCCAGTAGCGACAGGCCGCGGACTGAAGCTTTCTTT
v_call: TRBV15; d_call: TRBD1; clone_size: -; j_call: TRBJ1-5; cdr3_length: 16; cdr3_aa: CATSTLTGIRNQPQHF; cdr3_nt: TGTGCCACCAGCACGCTGACAGGGATTAGGAATCAGCCCCAGCATTTT
v_call: TRBV27; d_call: TRBD2; clone_size: -; j_call: TRBJ2-5; cdr3_length: 15; cdr3_aa: CASSPRLAVQETQYF; cdr3_nt: TGTGCCAGCAGTCCCCGACTAGCGGTACAAGAGACCCAGTACTTC
v_call: TRBV9; d_call: -; clone_size: -; j_call: TRBJ2-7; cdr3_length: 14; cdr3_aa: CASSTGLGSYEQYF; cdr3_nt: TGTGCCAGCAGCACCGGACTGGGGTCCTACGAGCAGTACTTC
v_call: TRBV30; d_call: -; clone_size: -; j_call: TRBJ1-2; cdr3_length: 12; cdr3_aa: CAWSEGRYGYTF; cdr3_nt: TGTGCCTGGAGTGAAGGGAGATATGGCTACACCTTC
v_call: TRBV30; d_call: -; clone_size: -; j_call: TRBJ1-1; cdr3_length: 15; cdr3_aa: CAWSPGDRPNTEAFF; cdr3_nt: TGTGCCTGGAGCCCTGGCGACAGGCCAAACACTGAAGCTTTCTTT
v_call: TRBV29-1; d_call: TRBD2; clone_size: -; j_call: TRBJ2-1; cdr3_length: 12; cdr3_aa: CSVGLASSEQFF; cdr3_nt: TGCAGCGTTGGACTAGCGAGCAGTGAGCAGTTCTTC
v_call: TRBV19; d_call: -; clone_size: -; j_call: TRBJ2-1; cdr3_length: 14; cdr3_aa: CASMLGTSYNEQFF; cdr3_nt: TGTGCCAGTATGCTGGGCACCTCCTACAATGAGCAGTTCTTC